These 5 T cell receptor beta chains originate from one sample sequenced in a study of T cell changes during pregnancy in multiple sclerosis. TCRdb's copy holds only in-frame clones and misses some; the assay was immunoSEQ multiplex PCR. The sample has roughly 58,000 clones; approximately 94% are singletons. Sequencing was performed on CD8+ T cells from peripheral blood mononuclear cells, taken in the third trimester of pregnancy. The origin of the receptors is a female donor with multiple sclerosis, enrolled in a pregnancy study.

The chain uses TRBV5-1 and TRBJ2-1; 11 bases fit TRBD2. Germline assignment: CDR1 SGHRS and CDR2 YFSETQ. There are 16 residues in the CDR3. The V segment lost 5 bases and the J segment 4 bases; nucleotides outside the gene matches: 8. CDR3 amino acids: CASRPEIAGGYNEQFF. In DNA form, the CDR3 reads TGCGCCAGCAGACCCGAAATAGCGGGAGGGTACAATGAGCAGTTCTTC.

CDR3 coding DNA: TGCGCCAGCAGCCGAGACAGGTTCCCCGGGGAGCTGTTTTTT. Translation: CASSRDRFPGELFF. The chain uses TRBV4-1 and TRBJ2-2; D is perhaps TRBD1 (6 bases). Germline values: CDR1 MGHRA, CDR2 YSYEKL. This CDR3 region has 14 residues. With 4 bases removed from V and 6 bases from J, the gap between germline ends came to 12 bases.

The chain couples TRBV6-5 to TRBJ2-5, with 9 bases lining up with TRBD1. CDR1 MNHEY and CDR2 SVGAGI come from the germline V gene. The CDR3 extends over 16 amino acids. Germline trimming cut 1 base from V and 3 bases from J; bases unmatched to any gene: 6. The CDR3 loop is CASSYLSRDREETQYF. The DNA of the CDR3 is TGTGCCAGCAGTTACTTATCTCGGGACAGGGAAGAGACCCAGTACTTC.

The chain combines TRBV5-1 with TRBJ1-2, with TRBD1 identical over 8 bases. This CDR3 has 13 residues. V shed 5 bases and J 4 bases; nucleotides not matched to a gene: 4. Germline values: CDR1 SGHRS, CDR2 YFSETQ. The CDR3 DNA sequence: TGCGCCAGCAGGTATACAGGGGGCTATGGCTACACCTTC. Its protein product is CASRYTGGYGYTF. Variable domain in full (rest from reference TRBV5-1 and TRBJ1-2): KAGVTQTPRYLIKTRGQQVTLSCSPISGHRSVSWYQQTPGQGLQFLFEYFSETQRNKGNFPGRFSGRQFSNSRSEMNVSTLELGDSALYLCASRYTGGYGYTFGSGTRLTVV.

This sequence joins TRBV10-2 and TRBJ1-5, with TRBD1 matching over 8 bases. Germline assignment: CDR1 WSHSY and CDR2 SAAADI. There are 13 residues in the CDR3. Trimming removed 5 bases from V and 4 bases from J; junction bases left unmatched: 1. The CDR3 bases are TGCGCCAGCAGTCAGGGGGCTAATCAGCCCCAGCATTTT. Its translation is CASSQGANQPQHF.